These T cell receptor beta chains were read from a single sample in a study of PD-1 blockade in mismatch repair-deficient tumors. Antigens of these TCRs are unknown. Data came from immunoSEQ multiplex PCR; TCRdb stores just in-frame clones and leaves some out. The sample includes about 10,000 clones, approximately 86% seen only once; the top ten take around 21%. Source: cells cultured in vitro, taken from a patient treated with pembrolizumab. The receptors come from an adult with mismatch repair-deficient cancer. CDR3s include the opening cysteine and the closing phenylalanine or tryptophan.

>TRBV27|TRBJ2-6
CASSALQGRSSGANVLTF
>TRBV28|TRBJ1-4
CASSSLLRDRVEKLFF
>TRBV30|TRBJ2-7
CASTRDRPYEQYF
>TRBV11-2|TRBJ1-2
CASSLTGQGGYGYTF
>TRBV5-1|TRBJ2-1
CASSPGTGGYNEQFF
>TRBV5-1|TRBJ2-1
CASSLAVGNYEQFF
>TRBV11-2|TRBJ2-2
CASSLVGHRNTGELFF
>TRBV7-3|TRBJ2-1
CASSFGTTSYNEQFF
>TRBV19|TRBJ2-7
CASSIELKRDLSSYEQYF
>TRBV5-4|TRBJ2-2
CASSTWSSGELFF
>TRBV29-1|TRBJ2-1
CSVVASGMSPSYNEQFF
>TRBV6-5|TRBJ1-4
CASSYAPGNEKLFF
>TRBV6-6|TRBJ2-3
CASTGTGGADTQYF
>TRBV5-1|TRBJ2-1
CASRYLTEYNEQFF
>TRBV12-5|TRBJ1-2
CASGLVPGTGDGYTF
>TRBV9|TRBJ1-4
CASSVAADSNEKLFF
>TRBV7-9|TRBJ2-5
CASRSTDSQETQYF
>TRBV6-5|TRBJ2-7
CASSYRAGGAYEQYF
>TRBV19|TRBJ1-5
CASSIWTGDQPQHF
>TRBV30|TRBJ1-3
CAWSVQGRGPTIYF
>TRBV4-1|TRBJ2-3
CASSQRIAGVMTDTQYF
>TRBV5-8|TRBJ1-1
CASSPFGNTEAFF
>TRBV6-6|TRBJ1-5
CASSYQSGTANQPQHF
>TRBV5-6|TRBJ2-1
CASSFSGLGSYNEQFF
>TRBV5-1|TRBJ2-3
CASSPGQGEDTQYF
>TRBV2|TRBJ2-2
CASRGQGPKQNTGELFF
>TRBV29-1|TRBJ2-5
CSVERETQYF
>TRBV2|TRBJ2-3
CASSAVAGGTDTQYF
>TRBV7-6|TRBJ2-3
CASSPPTARPPQYF
>TRBV6-6|TRBJ2-3
CASRDKATDTQYF
>TRBV6-5|TRBJ2-1
CASTKRVDEQFF
>TRBV10-3|TRBJ2-1
CASTGTNSYNEQFF
>TRBV7-3|TRBJ2-1
CASSLQPQTSYNEQFF
>TRBV28|TRBJ2-3
CASSYSTDTQYF
>TRBV5-4|TRBJ2-7
CASSFGSLYEQYF
>TRBV28|TRBJ2-7
CASSAGTGEQYF
>TRBV10-3|TRBJ2-5
CAIRDRDRGEETQYF
>TRBV7-3|TRBJ2-5
CASSLNRQGSYETQYF
>TRBV5-5|TRBJ2-1
CASSFVNEQFF
>TRBV18|TRBJ1-5
CASSPGQGAWGNQPQHF
>TRBV5-1|TRBJ2-7
CASSWTGGYEQYF
>TRBV15|TRBJ1-1
CATSRDPQLNTEAFF
>TRBV19|TRBJ2-1
CASSDLQLAGGPYEQFF
>TRBV5-1|TRBJ1-4
CASSLQGALSNEKLFF
>TRBV30|TRBJ2-7
CAWKVGSSYEQYF
>TRBV6-5|TRBJ2-7
CASTGTAYEQYF
>TRBV2|TRBJ2-7
CASSEGLALDYEQYF
>TRBV9|TRBJ2-7
CASSVDQGEQYF
>TRBV5-1|TRBJ1-1
CASSLGVSNTEAFF
>TRBV19|TRBJ2-1
CASSPRRALAGEKGEQFF
>TRBV7-9|TRBJ2-1
CASRAGTSGYNEQFF
>TRBV13|TRBJ2-3
CASSPFEAGFISYTQYF
>TRBV28|TRBJ2-4
CASTDPGQGNIQYF
>TRBV4-1|TRBJ2-1
CASSDRLEGEQFF
>TRBV11-2|TRBJ2-3
CASSSRIGLAVDTQYF